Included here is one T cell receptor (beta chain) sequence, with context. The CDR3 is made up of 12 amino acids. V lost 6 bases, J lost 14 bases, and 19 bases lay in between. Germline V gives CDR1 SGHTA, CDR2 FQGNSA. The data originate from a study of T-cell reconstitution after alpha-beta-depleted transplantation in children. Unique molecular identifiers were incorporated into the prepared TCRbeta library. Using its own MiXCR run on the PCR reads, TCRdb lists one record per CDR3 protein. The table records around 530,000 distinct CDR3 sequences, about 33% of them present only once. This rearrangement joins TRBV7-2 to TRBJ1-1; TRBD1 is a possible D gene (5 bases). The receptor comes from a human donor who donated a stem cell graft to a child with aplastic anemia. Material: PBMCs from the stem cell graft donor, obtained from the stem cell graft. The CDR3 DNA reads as TGTGCCAGCAGTACCCGGGACGGCTCCCCGTTCTTT. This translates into CASSTRDGSPFF.